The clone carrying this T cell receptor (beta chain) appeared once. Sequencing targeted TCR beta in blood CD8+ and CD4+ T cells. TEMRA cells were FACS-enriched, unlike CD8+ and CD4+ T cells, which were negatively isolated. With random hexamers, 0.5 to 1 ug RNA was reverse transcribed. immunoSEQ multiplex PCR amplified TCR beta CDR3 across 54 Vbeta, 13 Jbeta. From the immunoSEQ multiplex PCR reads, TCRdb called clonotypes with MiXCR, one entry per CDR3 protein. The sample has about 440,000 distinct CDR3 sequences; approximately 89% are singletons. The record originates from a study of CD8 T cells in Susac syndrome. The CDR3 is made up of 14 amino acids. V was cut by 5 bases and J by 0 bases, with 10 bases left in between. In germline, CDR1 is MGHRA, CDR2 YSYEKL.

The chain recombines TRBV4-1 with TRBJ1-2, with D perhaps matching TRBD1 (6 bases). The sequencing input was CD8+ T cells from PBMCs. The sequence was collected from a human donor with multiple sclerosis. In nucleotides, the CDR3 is TGCGCCAGCAGCGTTACAGGGACTAACTATGGCTACACCTTC. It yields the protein CASSVTGTNYGYTF.